A single sample is the source of the 27 T cell receptor beta chains below, sequenced in a study of long-term antiretroviral therapy in people with HIV. The libraries were made with immunoSEQ v3.0 at survey level. The protocol was immunoSEQ multiplex PCR, while the TCRdb copy is restricted to in-frame clones and leaves out a portion. Of about 36,000 clones listed, roughly 82% are singletons. The material was unsorted PBMCs, obtained 0.6 years after starting antiretroviral therapy. Every receptor here comes from a man in his late teens or twenties with HIV.

This chain uses TRBV27 with TRBJ2-1; D unresolved. Trimming removed 3 bases from V and 6 bases from J, with 9 bases in between. Germline V gene lookup returns CDR1 MNHEY and CDR2 SMNVEV (reference sequence). This CDR3 comprises 13 residues. The CDR3 sequence is CASSFGLVNEQFF. CDR3 nucleotide sequence: TGTGCCAGCAGTTTCGGGCTAGTCAATGAGCAGTTCTTC.

The count of this clone is one. The rearrangement links TRBV6-6 to TRBJ1-4; weak D call: TRBD1 (5 bases). V lost 10 bases and J 3 bases, leaving 12 bases between the germline ends. Looked up from germline, CDR1 is MNHNY and CDR2 is SVGAGI (reference sequence). There are 13 residues in the CDR3. CDR3 loop: CAIGRDPNEKLFF. The CDR3 DNA reads TGTGCCATAGGAAGGGACCCTAATGAAAAACTGTTTTTT.

This clone has just a few counts. The gene calls are TRBV5-1 and TRBJ1-2, with 7 bases identical to TRBD1. The CDR3 length is 14 residues. J gave up 2 bases and V 1 base, and 2 bases lay outside the gene matches. Germline CDR1 SGHRS, CDR2 YFSETQ. Written as DNA, the CDR3 is TGCGCCAGCAGCTTGCTGACAGGGAACTATGGCTACACCTTC. This encodes CASSLLTGNYGYTF.

The rearrangement uses TRBV27 and TRBJ1-2; D may be TRBD1 (6 bases). Trimming removed 2 bases at V and 8 bases at J, with 12 bases between. CDR3 length equals 13 residues. Germline V gives CDR1 MNHEY, CDR2 SMNVEV (reference sequence). CDR3 sequence (DNA): TGTGCCAGCAGTTTAACCGGGGGCAGGGGCTACACCTTC. This sequence encodes CASSLTGGRGYTF.

This clone was picked up one time. CDR3 residues: CASRAGTAKSYEQYF. The CDR3 DNA is TGTGCCAGCAGGGCCGGGACAGCCAAGTCCTACGAGCAGTACTTC. The chain recombines TRBV6-6 with TRBJ2-7; TRBD1 agrees at 7 bases. The CDR3 loop spans 15 amino acids. Germline assignment: CDR1 MNHNY and CDR2 SVGAGI (reference sequence). The ends lost 6 bases at V and 1 base at J; junction bases unmatched: 9.

The chain links TRBV7-2 to TRBJ2-3, with unresolved D. This CDR3 comprises 15 residues. Germline V lookup: CDR1 SGHTA, CDR2 FQGNSA. Trimming stripped 1 base from V and 2 bases from J, with 10 bases between. CDR3 DNA sequence: TGTGCCAGCAGCTTAGATCCGGTGAACACAGATACGCAGTATTTT. Translation: CASSLDPVNTDTQYF.

The chain carries TRBV27 and TRBJ2-1, with D possibly being TRBD1 or TRBD2 (5 bases each). CDR1 MNHEY and CDR2 SMNVEV come from the germline V gene (reference sequence). The CDR3 is 13 residues long. Deletions cut 2 bases from V and 6 bases from J, with 8 bases between. The CDR3 sequence is CASSLGTTNEQFF. Written as DNA, the CDR3 is TGTGCCAGCAGTTTAGGGACCACCAATGAGCAGTTCTTC.

This chain joins TRBV6-1 and TRBJ2-7; D gene unclear. V lost 1 base to trimming and J lost 0 bases, with 7 bases between them. Per germline, CDR1 MNHNS and CDR2 SASEGT. The CDR3 has 14 amino acids. The CDR3 region has the DNA TGTGCCAGCAGTGAAGTATGGAGCTCCTACGAGCAGTACTTC. Its protein product is CASSEVWSSYEQYF.

The chain links TRBV9 to TRBJ2-7, with D tentatively TRBD1 (7 bases). This CDR3 has 20 amino acids. Germline V gene lookup returns CDR1 SGDLS and CDR2 YYNGEE. Trimming took 1 base from V and 2 from J, leaving 28 bases between them. Here the CDR3 reads CASSVCLCGTASRSTYEQYF. The CDR3 DNA follows: TGTGCCAGCAGCGTATGCCTTTGCGGGACAGCAAGTCGGTCTACCTACGAGCAGTACTTC.

The chain has TRBV5-4 and TRBJ2-7; 8 bases fit TRBD2. Trimming removed 4 bases from V and 4 bases from J; junction bases left unmatched: 13. The CDR3 totals 16 residues. Germline lookup yields CDR1 SGHNT and CDR2 YYREEE (reference sequence). In DNA form, the CDR3 reads TGTGCCAGCAGCGGGGGGCTACGGGAGGGCCTGTACGAGCAGTACTTC. It codes for CASSGGLREGLYEQYF.

This clone has just one count. At one of its ends the junction is not consistent with the germline gene, which may arise from a read error. The V gene is TRBV7-7, the J gene TRBJ2-1, with D maybe TRBD2 (6 bases). There are 13 residues in the CDR3. The germline V gene encodes CDR1 SSHAT and CDR2 FNYEAQ (reference sequence). CDR3 loop: CASSFTRGNEQFF. The CDR3 DNA is TGTGCTAGCAGCTTTACCCGGGGGAATGAGCAGTTCTTC.

This rearrangement joins TRBV11-2 to TRBJ2-7, with D possibly called TRBD1 or TRBD2 (7 bases each). This CDR3 comprises 13 residues. Germline assignment: CDR1 SGHAT and CDR2 FQNNGV. V was trimmed by 8 bases and J by 6 bases, leaving 17 bases between them. CDR3 DNA sequence: TGTGCCAGCGGGGCAGGGGGGGGCCTCGAGCAGTACTTC. Translation: CASGAGGGLEQYF.

V usage is TRBV7-2 and J usage is TRBJ2-7, with a weak D call TRBD2 (6 bases). Per germline, CDR1 SGHTA and CDR2 FQGNSA. This CDR3 has 15 residues. V was cut by 4 bases and J by 6 bases, with 19 bases left in between. The DNA for the CDR3 is TGTGCCAGCAGCTCCCGACCGGCTAGCGACGGCGAGCAGTACTTC. It yields the protein CASSSRPASDGEQYF.

V gene TRBV11-2 combines with J gene TRBJ2-3; D remains ambiguous. The CDR3 is made up of 11 amino acids. Germline CDR1 is SGHAT and CDR2 is FQNNGV. Trimming cost V 3 bases and J 3 bases, with 1 base left between them. Here the CDR3 DNA reads TGTGCCAGCAGCTTTACAGATACGCAGTATTTT. The encoded protein is CASSFTDTQYF.

This chain joins TRBV6-5 and TRBJ1-1; D not resolved. Trimming shortened V by 4 bases and J by 8 bases, and 11 bases separated the two germline ends. The CDR3 is made up of 12 amino acids. Germline V gene data show CDR1 as MNHEY and CDR2 as SVGAGI. The CDR3 loop reads CASSFWGKEAFF. Written as DNA, the CDR3 is TGTGCCAGCAGTTTCTGGGGAAAGGAAGCTTTCTTT.

The V and J genes are TRBV5-1 and TRBJ2-2; 7 bases map to TRBD2. Germline CDR1 SGHRS, CDR2 YFSETQ. Trimming at V came to 2 bases and at J to 1 base, leaving 5 bases not matched to a gene. The CDR3 loop spans 16 amino acids. CDR3 nucleotides: TGCGCCAGCAGCTTTTTCTCTAGCGGGAACACCGGGGAGCTGTTTTTT. Protein product: CASSFFSSGNTGELFF.

V usage is TRBV6-5 and J usage is TRBJ2-7; 8 bases agree with TRBD1. The CDR3 consists of 13 residues. Germline V gene lookup returns CDR1 MNHEY and CDR2 SVGAGI. The CDR3 here is CAPRGRSSYEQYF. The CDR3 DNA follows: TGTGCTCCCAGGGGGCGGAGCTCCTACGAGCAGTACTTC.

The chain joins TRBV4-3 to TRBJ1-5, with D possibly being TRBD1 (5 bases). V dropped 4 bases and J dropped 3 bases, with 10 bases sitting between them. Per the germline V gene, CDR1 is LGHNA and CDR2 is YSLEER. The length of the CDR3 is 14 residues. CDR3 in DNA: TGCGCCAGCAGCCTAGGGACGGTCAATCAGCCCCAGCATTTT. Protein sequence: CASSLGTVNQPQHF.

This chain connects TRBV6-5 to TRBJ2-6; TRBD1 or TRBD2 may be the D gene (5 bases each). CDR1 MNHEY and CDR2 SVGAGI come from the germline V gene. With 7 bases removed from V and 5 bases from J, the gap between germline ends came to 12 bases. CDR3 size: 14 residues. CDR3 sequence reads: CASTTRGRANVLTF. CDR3 sequence (DNA): TGTGCCAGCACCACGAGGGGCCGGGCCAACGTCCTGACTTTC.

The chain carries TRBV6-5 and TRBJ1-5, with unresolved D. Deletions cut 7 bases from V and 4 bases from J, with 17 bases between. Germline V gene data show CDR1 as MNHEY and CDR2 as SVGAGI. The CDR3 consists of 15 residues. The CDR3: CASIHIDKLNQPQHF. CDR3 nucleotides: TGTGCCAGCATCCATATCGACAAACTTAATCAGCCCCAGCATTTT.

The gene calls are TRBV7-2 and TRBJ2-3; the D gene is possibly TRBD2 (6 bases). CDR3 length equals 15 residues. Germline CDR1 is SGHTA and CDR2 is FQGNSA. Trimming removed 3 bases from V and 1 base from J, with 11 bases in between. The CDR3 DNA sequence: TGTGCCAGCAGCTTTGATAGCGGAGGCACAGATACGCAGTATTTT. This codes for CASSFDSGGTDTQYF. Using reference TRBV7-2 and TRBJ2-3 for the parts outside the CDR3, the full variable domain is GAGVSQSPSNKVTEKGKDVELRCDPISGHTALYWYRQSLGQGLEFLIYFQGNSAPDKSGLPSDRFSAERTGGSVSTLTIQRTQQEDSAVYLCASSFDSGGTDTQYFGPGTRLTVL.

This clone showed up just a few times. The chain couples TRBV7-2 to TRBJ2-7; D might be TRBD2 (6 bases). Germline V gives CDR1 SGHTA, CDR2 FQGNSA. The CDR3 is 16 residues long. V dropped 4 bases and J dropped 0 bases, with 16 bases sitting between them. CDR3 coding DNA: TGTGCCAGCAGCTGGGGCGGGATAGGTCCCTCCTACGAGCAGTACTTC. Its protein product is CASSWGGIGPSYEQYF.

J is TRBJ2-1 and V is TRBV6-4, with a possible D match to TRBD2 (6 bases). In germline, CDR1 is MRHNA, CDR2 SNTAGT. V lost 4 bases, J lost 8 bases, and 12 bases lay in between. The CDR3 is made up of 13 amino acids. CDR3 DNA sequence: TGTGCCAGCAGTGTCACCAGCGGGTATGAGCAGTTCTTC. Amino acid sequence: CASSVTSGYEQFF.

This chain connects TRBV19 to TRBJ1-1; D is undetermined. The CDR3 consists of 14 residues. V lost 5 bases and J 6 bases, leaving 16 bases between the germline ends. Germline CDR1 LNHDA, CDR2 SQIVND (reference sequence). The CDR3 bases are TGTGCCAGTAGTGTCGTCAGAGGAAACCCTGAAGCTTTCTTT. This sequence encodes CASSVVRGNPEAFF.

This sequence joins TRBV27 and TRBJ2-7; 7 positions match TRBD2. The CDR3 extends over 14 amino acids. Germline V gene sequence: CDR1 MNHEY, CDR2 SMNVEV (reference sequence). V shed 3 bases and J 6 bases; nucleotides not matched to a gene: 8. Here the CDR3 DNA reads TGTGCCAGCAGTTTGGTGGGAGGGCCGTTCGAGCAGTACTTC. This codes for CASSLVGGPFEQYF.

This clone was seen only a few times. The chain joins TRBV5-6 to TRBJ1-2; D unresolved. The germline gives CDR1 SGHDT, CDR2 YYEEEE. V shed 0 bases and J shed 3 bases, with 3 bases lying between them. The CDR3 spans 12 residues. CDR3 sequence (DNA): TGTGCCAGCAGCTTGGCCGACTATGGCTACACCTTC. Protein: CASSLADYGYTF.

The V call is TRBV11-2, the J call TRBJ2-1; the D is unclear. This CDR3 spans 12 amino acids. V was trimmed by 3 bases and J by 8 bases, leaving 8 bases between them. The germline V gene has CDR1 SGHAT and CDR2 FQNNGV. CDR3 bases: TGTGCCAGCAGCTTTCTCTTCCATGAGCAGTTCTTC. Protein: CASSFLFHEQFF.